This T cell receptor beta chain emerged from a study of T-cell reconstitution after alpha-beta-depleted transplantation in children. The sample holds many counts of this clonotype. The library targeted TCRbeta and was prepared with unique molecular identifiers. TCRdb processed the PCR reads anew with MiXCR; each CDR3 protein has one entry. The sample lists about 610,000 distinct CDR3 sequences, 8% to 11% occurring once. This specimen was PBMCs from the stem cell graft donor, taken from the stem cell graft. The clonotype was recovered from a human donor who donated a stem cell graft to a child with acute myeloid leukemia.

The CDR3 loop is CAISELRGGSLSYEQYF. The DNA for the CDR3 is TGTGCCATCAGTGAGCTCCGTGGGGGGAGTCTCTCCTACGAGCAGTACTTC. V usage is TRBV10-3 and J usage is TRBJ2-7; D is perhaps TRBD2 (6 bases). CDR1 and CDR2 (germline): ENHRY, SYGVKD. CDR3 size: 17 residues. Trimming took 2 bases from V and 0 from J, leaving 17 bases between them.